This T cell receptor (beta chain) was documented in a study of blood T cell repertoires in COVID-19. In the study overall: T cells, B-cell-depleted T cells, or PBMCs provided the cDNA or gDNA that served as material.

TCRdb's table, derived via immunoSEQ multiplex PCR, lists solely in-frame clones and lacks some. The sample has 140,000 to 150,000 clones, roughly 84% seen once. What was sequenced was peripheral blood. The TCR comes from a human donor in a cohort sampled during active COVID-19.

The CDR3 DNA sequence: TGTGCCAGCAGCTCGAACGACAGGGTGGAAAAACTGTTTTTT. It is translated as CASSSNDRVEKLFF. This chain connects TRBV7-2 to TRBJ1-4; 7 bases line up with TRBD1. This CDR3 is built from 14 residues. J was trimmed by 8 bases and V by 4 bases; bases with no gene match: 7. CDR1 SGHTA and CDR2 FQGNSA come from the germline V gene.